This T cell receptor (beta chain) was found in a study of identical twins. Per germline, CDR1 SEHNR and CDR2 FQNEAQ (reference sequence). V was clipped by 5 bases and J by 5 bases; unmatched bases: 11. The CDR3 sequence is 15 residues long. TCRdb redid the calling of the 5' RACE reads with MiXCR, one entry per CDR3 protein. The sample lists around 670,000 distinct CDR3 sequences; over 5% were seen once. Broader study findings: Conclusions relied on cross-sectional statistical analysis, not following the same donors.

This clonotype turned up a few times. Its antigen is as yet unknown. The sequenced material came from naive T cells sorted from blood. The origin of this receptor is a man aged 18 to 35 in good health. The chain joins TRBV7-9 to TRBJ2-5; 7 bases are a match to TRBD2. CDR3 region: CASSAGDYTGETQYF. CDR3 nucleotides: TGTGCCAGCAGCGCCGGGGACTACACGGGGGAGACCCAGTACTTC.